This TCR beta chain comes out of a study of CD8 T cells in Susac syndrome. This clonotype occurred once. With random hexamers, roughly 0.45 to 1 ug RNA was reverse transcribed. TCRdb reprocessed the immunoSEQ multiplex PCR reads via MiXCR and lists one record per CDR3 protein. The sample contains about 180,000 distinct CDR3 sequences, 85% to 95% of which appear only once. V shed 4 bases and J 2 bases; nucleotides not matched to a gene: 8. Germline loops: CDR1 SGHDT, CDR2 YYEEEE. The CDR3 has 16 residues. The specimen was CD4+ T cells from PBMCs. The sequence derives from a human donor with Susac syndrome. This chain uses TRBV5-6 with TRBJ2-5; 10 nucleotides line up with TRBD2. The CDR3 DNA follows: TGTGCCAGCAGCCCCAATAGCGGGGGGTGGCAAGAGACCCAGTACTTC. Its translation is CASSPNSGGWQETQYF.